The sequence of this T cell receptor (beta chain) was determined in a study of OX40 agonist ivuxolimab in advanced cancers. On the study more broadly: Patients received ivuxolimab, an agonistic anti-OX40 (CD134) antibody. Earlier treatment with anti-PD-1, anti-PD-L1 or anti-CTLA-4 was permitted, and roughly 40% had received some. Study findings and constraints: Dosing at 0.1 to 3.0 mg/kg was accompanied by clonal expansion of CD4+ and CD8+ blood T cells by week 6.

Germline CDR1 LNHDA, CDR2 SQIVND (reference sequence). The CDR3 sequence is 11 residues long. Remarks on this clone: Its target is unknown.

Produced via immunoSEQ multiplex PCR; TCRdb's table is partial and in-frame only. Found here are around 59,000 clones, roughly nine tenths of them singletons; the top ten hold 9% to 15%. Peripheral blood came from all dose cohorts at three timepoints. This TCR was sampled from an adult with an advanced solid tumor such as melanoma, head and neck, liver or kidney cancer. The sample consisted of CD4+ or CD8+ T cells sorted from blood, taken in a trial of the OX40 agonist ivuxolimab. This chain uses TRBV19 with TRBJ1-1; D is unclear. CDR3 in amino acids: CAFHQNTEAFF. The CDR3 DNA is TGTGCTTTTCACCAGAACACTGAAGCTTTCTTT. The entire variable domain, with the rest obtained from reference TRBV19 and TRBJ1-1, is as follows: DGGITQSPKYLFRKEGQNVTLSCEQNLNHDAMYWYRQDPGQGLRLIYYSQIVNDFQKGDIAEGYSVSREKKESFPLTVTSAQKNPTAFYLCAFHQNTEAFFGQGTRLTVV.